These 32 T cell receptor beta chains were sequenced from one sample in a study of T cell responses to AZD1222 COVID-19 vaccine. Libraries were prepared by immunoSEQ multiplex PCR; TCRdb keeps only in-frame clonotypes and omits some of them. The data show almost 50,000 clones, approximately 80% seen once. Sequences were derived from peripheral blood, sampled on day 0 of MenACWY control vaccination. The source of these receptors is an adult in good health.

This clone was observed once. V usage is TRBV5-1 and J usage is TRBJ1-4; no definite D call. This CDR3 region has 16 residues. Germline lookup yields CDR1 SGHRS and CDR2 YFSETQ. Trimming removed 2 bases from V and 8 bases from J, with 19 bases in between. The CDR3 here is CASSFRRGRRPEKLFF. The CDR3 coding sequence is TGCGCCAGCAGCTTTAGACGGGGAAGGAGACCCGAAAAACTGTTTTTT.

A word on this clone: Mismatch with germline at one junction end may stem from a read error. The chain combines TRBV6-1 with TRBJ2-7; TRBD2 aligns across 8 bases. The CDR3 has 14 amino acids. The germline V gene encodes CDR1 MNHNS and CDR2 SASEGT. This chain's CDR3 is CASNELAAPYEQYF. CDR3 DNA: TGTGCCAGCAATGAACTAGCGGCCCCCTACGAGCAGTACTTC.

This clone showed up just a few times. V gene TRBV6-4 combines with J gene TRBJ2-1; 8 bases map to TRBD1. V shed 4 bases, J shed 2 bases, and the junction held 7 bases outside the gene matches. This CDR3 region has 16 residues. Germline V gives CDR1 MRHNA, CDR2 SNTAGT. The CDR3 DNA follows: TGTGCCAGCAGTGTTACAGGGGGTGAGGCCTACAATGAGCAGTTCTTC. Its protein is CASSVTGGEAYNEQFF.

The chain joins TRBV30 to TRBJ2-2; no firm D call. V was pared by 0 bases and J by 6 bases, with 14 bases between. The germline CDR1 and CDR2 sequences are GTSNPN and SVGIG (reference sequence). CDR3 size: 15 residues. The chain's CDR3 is CAWSVPERDAGELFF. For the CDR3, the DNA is TGTGCCTGGAGTGTCCCAGAAAGGGATGCCGGGGAGCTGTTTTTT.

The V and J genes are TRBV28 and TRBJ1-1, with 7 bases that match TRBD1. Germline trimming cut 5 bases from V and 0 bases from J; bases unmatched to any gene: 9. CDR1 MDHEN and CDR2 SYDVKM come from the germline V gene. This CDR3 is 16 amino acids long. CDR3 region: CASSPPTGAMNTEAFF. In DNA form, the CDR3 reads TGTGCCAGCAGTCCCCCAACAGGGGCTATGAACACTGAAGCTTTCTTT.

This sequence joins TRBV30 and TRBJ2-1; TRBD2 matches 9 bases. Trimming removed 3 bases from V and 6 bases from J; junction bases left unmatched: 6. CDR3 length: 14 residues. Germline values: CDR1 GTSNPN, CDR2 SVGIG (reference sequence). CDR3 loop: CAWREGTSSNEQFF. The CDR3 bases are TGTGCCTGGAGGGAGGGGACTAGCAGCAATGAGCAGTTCTTC.

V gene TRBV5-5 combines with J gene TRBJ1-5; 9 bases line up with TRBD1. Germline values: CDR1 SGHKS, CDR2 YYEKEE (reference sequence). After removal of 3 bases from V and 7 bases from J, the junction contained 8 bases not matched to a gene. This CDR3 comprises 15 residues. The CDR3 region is CASSSTGQGKQPQHF. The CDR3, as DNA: TGTGCCAGCAGCTCCACGGGACAGGGTAAGCAGCCCCAGCATTTT.

The CDR3 region has the DNA TGTGCCAGCAGCCTGGAAGGGGCTTCGGGCAATGAGCAGTTCTTC. Translating it yields CASSLEGASGNEQFF. V is TRBV11-3 and J is TRBJ2-1; weak D call: TRBD1 (5 bases). Germline values: CDR1 SGHNT, CDR2 YENEEA. V was cut by 5 bases and J by 6 bases, with 17 bases left in between. The CDR3 is 15 amino acids.

The CDR3: CATGGSGNTIYF. For the CDR3, the DNA is TGTGCCACAGGGGGCTCTGGAAACACCATATATTTT. V usage is TRBV9 and J usage is TRBJ1-3; 7 bases map to TRBD1. The germline gives CDR1 SGDLS, CDR2 YYNGEE. The V segment lost 9 bases and the J segment 0 bases; nucleotides outside the gene matches: 0. The CDR3 covers 12 residues.

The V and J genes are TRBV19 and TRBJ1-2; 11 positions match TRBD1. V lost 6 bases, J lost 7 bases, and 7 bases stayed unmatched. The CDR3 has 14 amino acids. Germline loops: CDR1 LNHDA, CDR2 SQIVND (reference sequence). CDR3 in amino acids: CASSPDRGLGGYTF. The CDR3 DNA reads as TGTGCCAGTAGCCCGGACAGGGGGCTCGGTGGCTACACCTTC.

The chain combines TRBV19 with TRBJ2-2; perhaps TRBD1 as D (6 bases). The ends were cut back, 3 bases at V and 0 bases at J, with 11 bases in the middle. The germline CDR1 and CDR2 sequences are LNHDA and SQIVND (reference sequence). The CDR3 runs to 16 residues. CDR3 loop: CASSMQGSANTGELFF. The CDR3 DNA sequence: TGTGCCAGTAGTATGCAGGGGAGCGCGAACACCGGGGAGCTGTTTTTT.

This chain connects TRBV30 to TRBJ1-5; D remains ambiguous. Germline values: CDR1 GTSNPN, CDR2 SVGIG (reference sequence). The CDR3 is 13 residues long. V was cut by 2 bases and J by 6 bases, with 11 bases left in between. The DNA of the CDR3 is TGTGCCTGGAGTTCCTCCGGACCTCAGCCCCAGCATTTT. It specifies CAWSSSGPQPQHF.

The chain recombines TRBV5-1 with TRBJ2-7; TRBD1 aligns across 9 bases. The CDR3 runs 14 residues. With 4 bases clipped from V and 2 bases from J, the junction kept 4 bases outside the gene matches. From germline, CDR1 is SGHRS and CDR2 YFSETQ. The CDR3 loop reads CASSRDRGTYEQYF. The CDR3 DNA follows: TGCGCCAGCAGCCGAGACAGGGGGACCTACGAGCAGTACTTC.

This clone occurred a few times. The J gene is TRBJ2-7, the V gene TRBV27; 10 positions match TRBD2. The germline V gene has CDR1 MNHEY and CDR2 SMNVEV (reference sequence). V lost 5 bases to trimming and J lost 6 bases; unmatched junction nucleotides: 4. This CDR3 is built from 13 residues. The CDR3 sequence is CASSLAGVREQYF. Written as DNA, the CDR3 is TGTGCCAGCAGTCTAGCGGGAGTGCGCGAGCAGTACTTC.

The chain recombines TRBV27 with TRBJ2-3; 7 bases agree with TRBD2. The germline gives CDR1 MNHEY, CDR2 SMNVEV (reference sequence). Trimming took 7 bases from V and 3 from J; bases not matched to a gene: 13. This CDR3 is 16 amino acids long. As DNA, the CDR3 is TGTGCCAGCAATTCCGGCGGGGGACGGTTTACAGATACGCAGTATTTT. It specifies CASNSGGGRFTDTQYF.

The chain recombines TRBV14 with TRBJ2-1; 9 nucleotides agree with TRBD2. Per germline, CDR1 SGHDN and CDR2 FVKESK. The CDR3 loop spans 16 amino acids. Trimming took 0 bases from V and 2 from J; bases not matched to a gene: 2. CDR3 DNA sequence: TGTGCCAGCAGCCAAGATAGACTAGCGGCCTACAATGAGCAGTTCTTC. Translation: CASSQDRLAAYNEQFF.

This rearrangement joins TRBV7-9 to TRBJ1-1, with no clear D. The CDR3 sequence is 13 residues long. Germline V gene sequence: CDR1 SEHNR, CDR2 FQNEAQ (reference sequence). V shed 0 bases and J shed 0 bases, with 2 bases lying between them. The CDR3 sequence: CASSLAMNTEAFF. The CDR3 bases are TGTGCCAGCAGCTTAGCTATGAACACTGAAGCTTTCTTT.

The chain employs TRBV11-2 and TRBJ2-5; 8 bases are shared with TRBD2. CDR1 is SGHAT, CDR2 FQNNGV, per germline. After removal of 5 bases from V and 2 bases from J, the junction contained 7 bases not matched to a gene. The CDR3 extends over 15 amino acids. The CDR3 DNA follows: TGTGCCAGCAGCCAAATGGCGGGAGGACAAGAGACCCAGTACTTC. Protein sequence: CASSQMAGGQETQYF.

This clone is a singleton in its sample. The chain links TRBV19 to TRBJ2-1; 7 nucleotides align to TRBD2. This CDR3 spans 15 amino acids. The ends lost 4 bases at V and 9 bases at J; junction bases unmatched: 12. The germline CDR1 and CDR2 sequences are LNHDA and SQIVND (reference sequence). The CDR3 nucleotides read TGTGCCAGTAGTAAGGGAGGGCCAGGGCAAAGTGAGCAGTTCTTC. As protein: CASSKGGPGQSEQFF.

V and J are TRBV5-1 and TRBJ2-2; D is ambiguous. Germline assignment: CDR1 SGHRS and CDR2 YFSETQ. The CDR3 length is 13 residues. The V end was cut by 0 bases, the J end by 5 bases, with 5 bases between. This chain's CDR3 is CASSLGRTGELFF. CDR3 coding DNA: TGCGCCAGCAGCTTGGGAAGGACCGGGGAGCTGTTTTTT.

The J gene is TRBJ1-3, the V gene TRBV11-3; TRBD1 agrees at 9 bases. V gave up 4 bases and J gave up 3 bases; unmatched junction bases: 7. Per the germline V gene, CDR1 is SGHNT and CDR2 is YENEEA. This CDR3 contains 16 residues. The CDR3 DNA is TGTGCCAGCAGCTCCTGGACAGGGGCGGGTGGAAACACCATATATTTT. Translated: CASSSWTGAGGNTIYF.

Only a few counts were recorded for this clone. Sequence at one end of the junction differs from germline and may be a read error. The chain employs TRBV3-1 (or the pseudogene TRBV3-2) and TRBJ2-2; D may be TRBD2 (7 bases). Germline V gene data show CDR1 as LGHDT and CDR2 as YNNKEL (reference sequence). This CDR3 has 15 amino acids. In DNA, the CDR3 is TGTCCCAGCAGCTCCGGGGCGGGGGCGGGCGGGGAGCTGTTTTTT. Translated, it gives CPSSSGAGAGGELFF.

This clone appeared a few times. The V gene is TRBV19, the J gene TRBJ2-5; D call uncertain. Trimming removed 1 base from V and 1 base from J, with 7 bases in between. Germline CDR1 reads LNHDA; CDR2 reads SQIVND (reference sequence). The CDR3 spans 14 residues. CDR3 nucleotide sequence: TGTGCCAGTAGTATAGGGCTAGGCCAAGAGACCCAGTACTTC. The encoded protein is CASSIGLGQETQYF. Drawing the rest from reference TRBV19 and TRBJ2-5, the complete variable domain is DGGITQSPKYLFRKEGQNVTLSCEQNLNHDAMYWYRQDPGQGLRLIYYSQIVNDFQKGDIAEGYSVSREKKESFPLTVTSAQKNPTAFYLCASSIGLGQETQYFGPGTRLLVL.

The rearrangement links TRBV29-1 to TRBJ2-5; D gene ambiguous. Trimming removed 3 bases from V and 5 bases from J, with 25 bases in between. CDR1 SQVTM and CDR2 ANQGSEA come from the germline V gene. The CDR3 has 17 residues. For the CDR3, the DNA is TGCAGCGTTGAGGCAGGTCTTTCTCCGGCGGCTATTGAGACCCAGTACTTC. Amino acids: CSVEAGLSPAAIETQYF. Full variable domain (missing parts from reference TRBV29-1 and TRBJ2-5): SAVISQKPSRDICQRGTSLTIQCQVDSQVTMMFWYRQQPGQSLTLIATANQGSEATYESGFVIDKFPISRPNLTFSTLTVSNMSPEDSSIYLCSVEAGLSPAAIETQYFGPGTRLLVL.

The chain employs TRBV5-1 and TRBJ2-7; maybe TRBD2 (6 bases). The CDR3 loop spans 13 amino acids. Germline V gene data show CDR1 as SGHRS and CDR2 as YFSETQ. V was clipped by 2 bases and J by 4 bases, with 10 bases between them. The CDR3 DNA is TGCGCCAGCAGCTTTCGTCGGGAGTACGAGCAGTACTTC. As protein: CASSFRREYEQYF.

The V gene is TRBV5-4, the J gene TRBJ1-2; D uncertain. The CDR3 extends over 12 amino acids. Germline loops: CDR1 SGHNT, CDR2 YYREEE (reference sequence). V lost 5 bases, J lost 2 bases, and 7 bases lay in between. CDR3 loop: CASRGNNYGYTF. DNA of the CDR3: TGTGCCAGCAGAGGCAACAACTATGGCTACACCTTC.

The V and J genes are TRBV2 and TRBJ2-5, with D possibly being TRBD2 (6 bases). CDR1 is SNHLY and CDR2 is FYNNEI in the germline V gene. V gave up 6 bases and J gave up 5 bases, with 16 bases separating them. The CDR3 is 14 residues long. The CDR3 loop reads CASRDFGGGETQYF. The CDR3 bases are TGTGCCAGCAGGGATTTCGGCGGAGGGGAGACCCAGTACTTC.

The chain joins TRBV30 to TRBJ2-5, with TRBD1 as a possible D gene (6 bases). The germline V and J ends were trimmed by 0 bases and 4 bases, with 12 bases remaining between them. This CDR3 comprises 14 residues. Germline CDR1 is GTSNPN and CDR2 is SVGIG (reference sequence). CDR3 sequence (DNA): TGTGCCTGGAGTGTACAGGGTAAGGGAGAGACCCAGTACTTC. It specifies CAWSVQGKGETQYF. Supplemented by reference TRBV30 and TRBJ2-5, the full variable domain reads SQTIHQWPATLVQPVGSPLSLECTVEGTSNPNLYWYRQAAGRGLQLLFYSVGIGQISSEVPQNLSASRPQDRQFILSSKKLLLSDSGFYLCAWSVQGKGETQYFGPGTRLLVL.

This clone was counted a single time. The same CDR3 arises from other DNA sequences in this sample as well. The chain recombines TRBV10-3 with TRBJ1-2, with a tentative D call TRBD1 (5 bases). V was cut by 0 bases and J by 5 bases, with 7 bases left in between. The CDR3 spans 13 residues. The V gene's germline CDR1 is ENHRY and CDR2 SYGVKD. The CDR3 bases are TGTGCCATCAGTGAGTCGGGGGGGTATGGCTACACCTTC. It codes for CAISESGGYGYTF.

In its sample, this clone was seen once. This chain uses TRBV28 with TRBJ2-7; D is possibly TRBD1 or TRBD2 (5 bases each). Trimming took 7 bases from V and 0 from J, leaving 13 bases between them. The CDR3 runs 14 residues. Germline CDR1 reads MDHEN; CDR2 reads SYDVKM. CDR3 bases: TGTGCCAGCACCGAGGGGCGGGCCTCCTACGAGCAGTACTTC. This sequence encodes CASTEGRASYEQYF.

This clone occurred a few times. CDR3 in amino acids: CASSVGGEKSPLHF. CDR3 DNA sequence: TGTGCCAGCAGCGTAGGTGGTGAGAAATCACCCCTCCACTTT. The chain has TRBV9 and TRBJ1-6; D is undetermined. In germline, CDR1 is SGDLS, CDR2 YYNGEE. The V and J ends lost 0 bases and 10 bases respectively, with 11 bases between them. The CDR3 is 14 amino acids.

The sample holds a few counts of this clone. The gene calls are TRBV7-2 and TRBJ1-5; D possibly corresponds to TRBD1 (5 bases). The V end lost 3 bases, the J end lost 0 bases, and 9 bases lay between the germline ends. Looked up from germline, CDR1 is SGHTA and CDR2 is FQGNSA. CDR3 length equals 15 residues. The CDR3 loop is CASSLDDSSNQPQHF. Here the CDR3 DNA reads TGTGCCAGCAGCTTGGATGACAGTAGCAATCAGCCCCAGCATTTT.